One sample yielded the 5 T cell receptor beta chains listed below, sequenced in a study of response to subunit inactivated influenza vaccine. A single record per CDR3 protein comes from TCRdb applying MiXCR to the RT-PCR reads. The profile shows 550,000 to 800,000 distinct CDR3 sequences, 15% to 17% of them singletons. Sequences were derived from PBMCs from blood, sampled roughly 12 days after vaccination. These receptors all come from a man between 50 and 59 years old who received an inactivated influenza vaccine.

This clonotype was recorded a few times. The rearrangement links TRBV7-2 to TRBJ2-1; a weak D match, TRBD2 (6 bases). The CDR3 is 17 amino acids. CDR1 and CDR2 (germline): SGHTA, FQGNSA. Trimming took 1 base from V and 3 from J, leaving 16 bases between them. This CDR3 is CASSLVAFAGNYNEQFF. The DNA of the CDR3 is TGTGCCAGCAGCTTAGTGGCGTTTGCGGGGAACTACAATGAGCAGTTCTTC.

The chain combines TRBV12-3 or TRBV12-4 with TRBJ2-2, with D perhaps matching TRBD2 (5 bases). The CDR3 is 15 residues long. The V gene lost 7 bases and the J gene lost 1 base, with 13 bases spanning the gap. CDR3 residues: CASKGISGNTGELFF. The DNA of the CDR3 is TGTGCCAGCAAAGGGATCAGCGGGAACACCGGGGAGCTGTTTTTT.

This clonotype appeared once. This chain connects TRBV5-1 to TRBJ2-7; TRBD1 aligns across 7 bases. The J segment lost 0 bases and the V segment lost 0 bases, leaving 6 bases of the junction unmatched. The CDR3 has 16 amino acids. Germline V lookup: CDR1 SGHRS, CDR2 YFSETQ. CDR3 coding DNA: TGCGCCAGCAGCTTGGCCCTACAGGGGACCTCCTACGAGCAGTACTTC. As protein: CASSLALQGTSYEQYF.

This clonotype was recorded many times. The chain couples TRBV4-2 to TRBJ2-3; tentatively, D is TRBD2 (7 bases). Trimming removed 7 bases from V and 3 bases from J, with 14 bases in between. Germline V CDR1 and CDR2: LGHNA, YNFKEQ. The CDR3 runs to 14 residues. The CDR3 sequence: CASKGGATTDTQYF. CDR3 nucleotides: TGTGCCAGCAAAGGGGGGGCTACTACAGATACGCAGTATTTT.

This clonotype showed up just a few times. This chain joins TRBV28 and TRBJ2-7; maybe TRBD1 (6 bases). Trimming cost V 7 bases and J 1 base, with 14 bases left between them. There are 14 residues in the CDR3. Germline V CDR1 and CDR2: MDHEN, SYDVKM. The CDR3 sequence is CASTTRTVSYEQYF. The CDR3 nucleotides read TGTGCCAGCACCACTAGGACAGTTTCCTACGAGCAGTACTTC.